The entry that follows covers one T cell receptor beta chain sequence. Its antigen is currently unknown. This CDR3 comprises 13 residues. From germline, CDR1 is SGHTA and CDR2 FQGNSA. Trimming removed 6 bases from V and 4 bases from J, with 10 bases in between. Clones were read by immunoSEQ multiplex PCR, and TCRdb kept only the in-frame ones, dropping some. The sample holds about a million clones, about 76% seen once. The data were obtained in a study of shared clonotypes between healthy human individuals. Study outcomes and limitations: Non-shared clonotypes had lower generation probabilities than those shared by all four donors.

Every donor was a Caucasian adult from Nashville, Tennessee. The split of CD4+ cells yielded CD45RA+ naive and CD45RA-negative memory subsets. The V and J genes are TRBV7-2 and TRBJ1-3; D gene unclear. This sequence originates from a man younger than 35 in good health. The source material was memory CD4+ T cells sorted from blood. Subset denoted: CD45RA-negative fraction. In DNA, the CDR3 is TGTGCCAGCAGTCGACATGGGGGAAACACCATATATTTT. Protein: CASSRHGGNTIYF.